These 10 T cell receptor beta chains came from one sample sequenced in a study of T cell changes during pregnancy in multiple sclerosis. Produced via immunoSEQ multiplex PCR; TCRdb's table is partial and in-frame only. This table has some 93,000 clones, about nine tenths appearing once. The input for sequencing was peripheral blood, taken after pregnancy. All receptors come from a female donor in good health, enrolled as a control in a pregnancy study.

CDR3 DNA: TGTGCCACAGCTTATCCGGGACTAGCGGGGAACGAGCAGTACTTC. This codes for CATAYPGLAGNEQYF. This sequence joins TRBV19 and TRBJ2-7, with 13 bases aligning to TRBD2. The trim removed 10 bases at V and 5 bases at J, leaving 11 bases unmatched. CDR1 LNHDA and CDR2 SQIVND come from the germline V gene (reference sequence). CDR3 length: 15 amino acids.

The chain employs TRBV28 and TRBJ1-2, with 7 bases lining up with TRBD1. The CDR3 is made up of 15 amino acids. CDR1 MDHEN and CDR2 SYDVKM come from the germline V gene. The J segment lost 0 bases and the V segment lost 4 bases, leaving 5 bases of the junction unmatched. The CDR3 bases are TGTGCCAGCAGTTCCCAGGGGGAAGCTAACTATGGCTACACCTTC. Translated: CASSSQGEANYGYTF.

The chain carries TRBV9 and TRBJ2-1; 7 positions agree with TRBD1. The CDR3 extends over 15 amino acids. With V trimmed by 0 bases and J by 7 bases, 7 bases remained unmatched. Germline V gives CDR1 SGDLS, CDR2 YYNGEE. The CDR3 loop is CASSVVGGFRNEQFF. The DNA of the CDR3 is TGTGCCAGCAGCGTAGTAGGGGGCTTTAGGAATGAGCAGTTCTTC. Full variable domain (rest looked up from reference TRBV9 and TRBJ2-1): DSGVTQTPKHLITATGQRVTLRCSPRSGDLSVYWYQQSLDQGLQFLIQYYNGEERAKGNILERFSAQQFPDLHSELNLSSLELGDSALYFCASSVVGGFRNEQFFGPGTRLTVL.

The V and J genes are TRBV7-8 and TRBJ2-2; TRBD1 aligns across 8 bases. The CDR3 totals 15 residues. The V segment lost 2 bases and the J segment 4 bases; nucleotides outside the gene matches: 3. Germline CDR1 SGHVS, CDR2 FQNEAQ. CDR3 DNA: TGTGCCAGCAGCTTACCGACAGGGGTCACCGGGGAGCTGTTTTTT. Translated: CASSLPTGVTGELFF.

The V and J genes are TRBV9 and TRBJ2-6; 9 bases match TRBD1. Germline lookup yields CDR1 SGDLS and CDR2 YYNGEE. The junction had 9 bases not matched to a gene; V was cut back by 4 bases and J by 4 bases. There are 17 residues in the CDR3. The CDR3 DNA is TGTGCCAGCAGCCCGGCCGGGACAGGGACGGGGGCCAACGTCCTGACTTTC. Translated: CASSPAGTGTGANVLTF.

This sequence joins TRBV5-8 and TRBJ2-7; D is unresolved. Germline V lookup: CDR1 SGHTS, CDR2 YDEGEE. The CDR3 is made up of 12 amino acids. Trimming took off 1 base at V and 2 bases at J, with 4 bases between the two ends. Here the CDR3 reads CASSLSAYEQYF. CDR3 coding DNA: TGTGCCAGCAGCTTGAGCGCCTACGAGCAGTACTTC.

This clone occurred once. The chain is built from TRBV25-1 and TRBJ1-1; 7 bases agree with TRBD1. The V gene end was trimmed by 6 bases and the J gene end by 0 bases; junction bases not matched to a gene: 7. Looked up from germline, CDR1 is MGHDK and CDR2 is SYGVNS. CDR3 length: 15 residues. CDR3 sequence (DNA): TGTGCCAGCAGGGGGGTACAGGGGTTGAACACTGAAGCTTTCTTT. Translation gives CASRGVQGLNTEAFF.

The chain recombines TRBV4-1 with TRBJ2-5; 7 bases are a match to TRBD1. Unmatched junction bases numbered 7, after V lost 3 bases and J lost 0 bases. CDR3 length: 16 residues. CDR1 and CDR2 from the germline V gene are MGHRA and YSYEKL. The CDR3 DNA reads TGCGCCAGCAGCCAGGTCGAAGGGGGCTACCAAGAGACCCAGTACTTC. Protein sequence: CASSQVEGGYQETQYF.

This chain joins TRBV5-1 and TRBJ1-6; 9 bases are a match to TRBD1. Germline V lookup: CDR1 SGHRS, CDR2 YFSETQ. The V and J ends lost 4 bases and 10 bases, in that order; junction bases with no gene match: 12. CDR3 length: 16 amino acids. The CDR3 coding sequence is TGCGCCAGCAGCCCGGGGACAGGGACTTTAAAGTCACCCCTCCACTTT. Protein product: CASSPGTGTLKSPLHF.

V is TRBV12-5 and J is TRBJ2-3, with 7 positions matching TRBD1. The CDR3 is made up of 17 amino acids. CDR1 and CDR2 from the germline V gene are LGHNT and FRNRAP. The ends lost 9 bases at V and 4 bases at J; junction bases unmatched: 19. The CDR3: CASAVGPHTGDADTQYF. CDR3 DNA sequence: TGTGCTAGCGCGGTTGGTCCCCACACAGGGGACGCAGATACGCAGTATTTT. The full variable domain, completed using reference TRBV12-5 and TRBJ2-3, is DARVTQTPRHKVTEMGQEVTMRCQPILGHNTVFWYRQTMMQGLELLAYFRNRAPLDDSGMPKDRFSAEMPDATLATLKIQPSEPRDSAVYFCASAVGPHTGDADTQYFGPGTRLTVL.